These 28 T cell receptor beta chains were all obtained from the same sample, sequenced in a study of blood T cell repertoires in COVID-19. Method: immunoSEQ multiplex PCR; TCRdb's copy keeps in-frame clones and lacks some. Seen here are approximately 38,000 clones, 70% to 90% observed once, and the top ten hold around 4.5%. The sequenced sample was peripheral blood. The source of these receptors is a man in his 60s with COVID-19, enrolled during active disease.

The chain joins TRBV27 to TRBJ2-2, with 12 bases aligning to TRBD2. Germline V gene data show CDR1 as MNHEY and CDR2 as SMNVEV (reference sequence). CDR3 length: 17 residues. The trim removed 5 bases at V and 5 bases at J, leaving 9 bases unmatched. This chain's CDR3 is CASSLQTSGSGTGELFF. The CDR3 nucleotides are TGTGCCAGCAGTCTCCAGACTAGCGGGAGTGGTACCGGGGAGCTGTTTTTT.

The chain combines TRBV7-2 with TRBJ1-2; TRBD1 might be the D (5 bases). The CDR3 runs to 13 residues. In germline, CDR1 is SGHTA, CDR2 FQGNSA. Trimming removed 5 bases at V and 8 bases at J, with 15 bases between. Here the CDR3 reads CASSPGDWPGYTF. As DNA, the CDR3 is TGTGCCAGCAGCCCCGGGGACTGGCCGGGCTACACCTTC.

The rearrangement uses TRBV5-6 and TRBJ1-6, with 10 nucleotides matching TRBD1. CDR1 and CDR2 (germline): SGHDT, YYEEEE. This CDR3 spans 16 amino acids. V lost 2 bases and J lost 10; bases outside the gene matches: 9. DNA of the CDR3: TGTGCCAGCAGCTTTTGGGGGGACAGGGGTCGATCACCCCTCCACTTT. Translating it yields CASSFWGDRGRSPLHF.

The chain joins TRBV28 to TRBJ2-2; 7 bases are shared with TRBD1. This CDR3 contains 15 residues. Germline assignment: CDR1 MDHEN and CDR2 SYDVKM. The junction had 9 bases not matched to a gene; V was cut back by 8 bases and J by 3 bases. CDR3 nucleotide sequence: TGTGCCAGCTCGAGTACAGGGGAACACACCGGGGAGCTGTTTTTT. As protein: CASSSTGEHTGELFF.

The chain joins TRBV6-2 or TRBV6-3 to TRBJ1-1; 9 bases fit TRBD1. Germline CDR1 reads MNHEY; CDR2 reads SVGEGT. The J segment lost 4 bases and the V segment lost 4 bases, leaving 7 bases of the junction unmatched. This CDR3 is 15 amino acids long. CDR3: CASSSWTGAGTEAFF. In nucleotides, the CDR3 is TGTGCCAGCAGTTCCTGGACAGGGGCGGGCACTGAAGCTTTCTTT.

This clone was detected only a few times. Here the CDR3 DNA reads TGTGCCAGCAGCTTGTGGAGACAGGGAGGCGAGCAGTACTTC. This sequence encodes CASSLWRQGGEQYF. V gene TRBV5-5 combines with J gene TRBJ2-7, with D possibly being TRBD1 (7 bases). This CDR3 has 14 residues. Trimming shortened V by 1 base and J by 6 bases, and 14 bases separated the two germline ends. From germline, CDR1 is SGHKS and CDR2 YYEKEE (reference sequence).

The chain couples TRBV4-2 to TRBJ2-3; a weak D match, TRBD1 (6 bases). Per the germline V gene, CDR1 is LGHNA and CDR2 is YNFKEQ. There are 15 residues in the CDR3. V lost 0 bases to trimming and J lost 3 bases, with 10 bases between them. The CDR3 nucleotides read TGTGCCAGCAGCCAAGAACACAGGGCGACAGATACGCAGTATTTT. This codes for CASSQEHRATDTQYF.

The V call is TRBV19, the J call TRBJ2-6, with TRBD2 identical over 7 bases. Unmatched junction bases numbered 9, after V lost 0 bases and J lost 13 bases. The germline gives CDR1 LNHDA, CDR2 SQIVND (reference sequence). The length of the CDR3 is 15 residues. CDR3 nucleotide sequence: TGTGCCAGTAGTATAGATAGTGCGGGAGTCAGGGTCCTGACTTTC. This codes for CASSIDSAGVRVLTF. The variable domain in full, with the rest retrieved from reference TRBV19 and TRBJ2-6, is DGGITQSPKYLFRKEGQNVTLSCEQNLNHDAMYWYRQDPGQGLRLIYYSQIVNDFQKGDIAEGYSVSREKKESFPLTVTSAQKNPTAFYLCASSIDSAGVRVLTFGAGSRLTVL.

This clone was detected once. The chain is built from TRBV15 and TRBJ2-4; D is unclear. V was trimmed by 5 bases and J by 0 bases, leaving 11 bases between them. This CDR3 comprises 15 residues. Germline assignment: CDR1 LNHNV and CDR2 YYDKDF (reference sequence). DNA for the CDR3: TGTGCCACCAGCGAAAGCCTAGTAGCCAAAAACATTCAGTACTTC. Translating it yields CATSESLVAKNIQYF. The entire variable domain, with the rest obtained from reference TRBV15 and TRBJ2-4, is as follows: DAMVIQNPRYQVTQFGKPVTLSCSQTLNHNVMYWYQQKSSQAPKLLFHYYDKDFNNEADTPDNFQSRRPNTSFCFLDIRSPGLGDTAMYLCATSESLVAKNIQYFGAGTRLSVL.

The gene calls are TRBV13 and TRBJ1-5; D is possibly TRBD1 (6 bases). With 4 bases removed from V and 8 bases from J, the gap between germline ends came to 9 bases. CDR3 length equals 12 residues. The germline V gene has CDR1 PRHDT and CDR2 FYEKMQ (reference sequence). CDR3 DNA sequence: TGTGCCAGCAGCTCACCAGGGGAGCCCCAGCATTTT. The encoded protein is CASSSPGEPQHF.

In the case of this clone: Compared with germline, one end of the junction differs, possibly owing to a read error. The chain employs TRBV20-1 and TRBJ2-7; D is possibly TRBD1 (7 bases). CDR1 is DFQATT and CDR2 is SNEGSKA in the germline V gene (reference sequence). The CDR3 runs to 15 residues. The CDR3 coding sequence is TGCAGTGCTAGTCCCCAAGACAGGGAGGACTACGAGCGGTACTTC. This codes for CSASPQDREDYERYF.

The chain recombines TRBV27 with TRBJ1-2, with TRBD1 as a possible D gene (5 bases). The germline V gene encodes CDR1 MNHEY and CDR2 SMNVEV (reference sequence). Trimming left V 5 bases short and J 2 bases short, with 9 bases between. This CDR3 is built from 13 residues. The CDR3: CASSPPGNYGYTF. The CDR3 DNA sequence: TGTGCCAGCAGTCCCCCAGGGAACTATGGCTACACCTTC.

The chain employs TRBV7-2 and TRBJ2-7, with 11 bases matching TRBD2. Losses at the gene ends were 5 bases for V and 0 bases for J; bases not matched to a gene: 3. Germline V gene lookup returns CDR1 SGHTA and CDR2 FQGNSA. There are 15 residues in the CDR3. The CDR3: CASSLTSGSSYEQYF. The DNA of the CDR3 is TGTGCCAGCAGCCTAACTAGCGGGAGCTCCTACGAGCAGTACTTC.

The rearrangement uses TRBV10-3 and TRBJ1-6, with TRBD1 identical over 9 bases. The CDR3 is made up of 13 amino acids. With 7 bases clipped from V and 9 bases from J, the junction kept 4 bases outside the gene matches. Germline values: CDR1 ENHRY, CDR2 SYGVKD. Here the CDR3 reads CAIKPDRGSPLHF. CDR3 coding DNA: TGTGCCATCAAACCGGACAGGGGTTCACCCCTCCACTTT.

This chain links TRBV5-1 with TRBJ2-5; a weak D match, TRBD2 (5 bases). V lost 0 bases and J 9 bases, leaving 15 bases between the germline ends. The CDR3 has 14 amino acids. Germline-derived CDR1 and CDR2 are SGHRS and YFSETQ. In DNA, the CDR3 is TGCGCCAGCAGCTTGGAGAGGGCGACGTTGGCCCAGTACTTC. Protein sequence: CASSLERATLAQYF. The complete variable domain, with remaining parts taken from reference TRBV5-1 and TRBJ2-5, reads KAGVTQTPRYLIKTRGQQVTLSCSPISGHRSVSWYQQTPGQGLQFLFEYFSETQRNKGNFPGRFSGRQFSNSRSEMNVSTLELGDSALYLCASSLERATLAQYFGPGTRLLVL.

The chain links TRBV2 to TRBJ2-2; D may be TRBD1 (6 bases). CDR3 length: 14 residues. From germline, CDR1 is SNHLY and CDR2 FYNNEI. V lost 4 bases to trimming and J lost 1 base, with 7 bases between them. CDR3 loop: CASSADRNTGELFF. CDR3 nucleotide sequence: TGTGCCAGCAGTGCGGACAGGAACACCGGGGAGCTGTTTTTT.

The chain employs TRBV5-1 and TRBJ1-1; the D gene is possibly TRBD1 (5 bases). CDR3 length: 14 residues. The germline CDR1 and CDR2 sequences are SGHRS and YFSETQ. The V end was cut by 0 bases, the J end by 1 base, with 7 bases between. CDR3 residues: CASSLDGGNTEAFF. As DNA, the CDR3 is TGCGCCAGCAGCTTGGACGGGGGGAACACTGAAGCTTTCTTT.

In regard to this clone: Sequence at one end of the junction differs from germline and may be a read error. The rearrangement uses TRBV5-1 and TRBJ1-2; 10 bases fit TRBD1. Germline CDR1 SGHRS, CDR2 YFSETQ. The CDR3 loop spans 17 amino acids. CDR3 amino acids: CASSPEGLGQGYYGHTF. DNA for the CDR3: TGCGCCAGCAGCCCGGAAGGGTTGGGACAGGGGTACTATGGCCACACCTTC.

This rearrangement joins TRBV11-2 to TRBJ1-2, with a weak D call TRBD1 (5 bases). V was pared by 5 bases and J by 4 bases, with 20 bases between. The CDR3 sequence is 16 residues long. Germline CDR1 is SGHAT and CDR2 is FQNNGV. The CDR3 loop is CASSPTTGPVGYGYTF. The CDR3 DNA reads as TGTGCCAGCAGCCCAACCACAGGCCCGGTGGGCTATGGCTACACCTTC.

The chain carries TRBV3-1 (or the pseudogene TRBV3-2) and TRBJ1-1, with unresolved D. The V gene's germline CDR1 is LGHDT and CDR2 YNNKEL (reference sequence). V was pared by 7 bases and J by 6 bases, with 18 bases between. The CDR3 length is 14 residues. CDR3 coding DNA: TGTGCCAGCACCAGCAGCGAGGGTCTTTCTGAAGCTTTCTTT. Translation gives CASTSSEGLSEAFF.

The chain employs TRBV28 and TRBJ1-5, with TRBD1 as a possible D gene (5 bases). Germline V gene lookup returns CDR1 MDHEN and CDR2 SYDVKM. V was cut by 7 bases and J by 2 bases, with 12 bases left in between. This CDR3 region has 14 residues. The CDR3 loop is CASNPGGGNQPQHF. DNA for the CDR3: TGTGCCAGCAACCCAGGAGGGGGCAATCAGCCCCAGCATTTT.

This rearrangement joins TRBV20-1 to TRBJ2-7; no clear D gene. The germline gives CDR1 DFQATT, CDR2 SNEGSKA (reference sequence). Trimming pared 5 bases from V and 3 bases from J, leaving 8 bases between. This CDR3 has 11 amino acids. In nucleotides, the CDR3 is TGCAGTGCTGAACAGTACTACGAGCAGTACTTC. Its protein is CSAEQYYEQYF.

This rearrangement joins TRBV5-1 to TRBJ2-3; D is ambiguous. The germline V gene encodes CDR1 SGHRS and CDR2 YFSETQ. V shed 1 base and J shed 0 bases, with 6 bases lying between them. This CDR3 is 14 amino acids long. DNA of the CDR3: TGCGCCAGCAGCTTGACACAGAGCACAGATACGCAGTATTTT. This gives the protein CASSLTQSTDTQYF.

The gene calls are TRBV7-9 and TRBJ2-5; 7 bases agree with TRBD2. The CDR3 has 16 amino acids. Germline V gene sequence: CDR1 SEHNR, CDR2 FQNEAQ (reference sequence). V lost 5 bases and J lost 4; bases outside the gene matches: 13. CDR3 residues: CASSGPGGGARETQYF. CDR3 sequence (DNA): TGTGCCAGCAGCGGTCCCGGCGGGGGAGCCCGAGAGACCCAGTACTTC.

V gene TRBV5-1 combines with J gene TRBJ2-5; 7 bases align to TRBD2. CDR1 is SGHRS, CDR2 YFSETQ, per germline. The CDR3 is 16 amino acids. Trimming took 4 bases from V and 4 from J; bases not matched to a gene: 13. CDR3 DNA sequence: TGCGCCAGCAGCCCCTACCTCTCCTCGGGGGGAGAGACCCAGTACTTC. This sequence encodes CASSPYLSSGGETQYF. The complete variable domain, with remaining parts taken from reference TRBV5-1 and TRBJ2-5, reads KAGVTQTPRYLIKTRGQQVTLSCSPISGHRSVSWYQQTPGQGLQFLFEYFSETQRNKGNFPGRFSGRQFSNSRSEMNVSTLELGDSALYLCASSPYLSSGGETQYFGPGTRLLVL.

This rearrangement joins TRBV18 to TRBJ2-5; 11 nucleotides line up with TRBD2. The J segment lost 0 bases and the V segment lost 6 bases, leaving 3 bases of the junction unmatched. CDR1 KGHSH and CDR2 LQKENI come from the germline V gene. The CDR3 has 15 residues. The CDR3 sequence: CASSQTSGNQETQYF. The CDR3 region has the DNA TGTGCCAGCTCCCAGACTAGCGGGAACCAAGAGACCCAGTACTTC.

The chain uses TRBV27 and TRBJ1-4; 9 nucleotides match TRBD1. The CDR3 consists of 15 residues. Looked up from germline, CDR1 is MNHEY and CDR2 is SMNVEV (reference sequence). The trim removed 5 bases at V and 4 bases at J, leaving 5 bases unmatched. The CDR3 loop is CASSKDRGNNEKLFF. CDR3 DNA: TGTGCCAGCAGTAAGGACAGGGGAAATAATGAAAAACTGTTTTTT. The complete variable domain, with remaining parts taken from reference TRBV27 and TRBJ1-4, reads EAQVTQNPRYLITVTGKKLTVTCSQNMNHEYMSWYRQDPGLGLRQIYYSMNVEVTDKGDVPEGYKVSRKEKRNFPLILESPSPNQTSLYFCASSKDRGNNEKLFFGSGTQLSVL.

The V call is TRBV7-9, the J call TRBJ2-2, with TRBD2 identical over 11 bases. The CDR3 consists of 15 residues. With 5 bases clipped from V and 5 bases from J, the junction kept 4 bases outside the gene matches. Germline assignment: CDR1 SEHNR and CDR2 FQNEAQ (reference sequence). CDR3 DNA sequence: TGTGCCAGCAGCGTTCGACTAGCGGGGACCGGGGAGCTGTTTTTT. It is translated as CASSVRLAGTGELFF.